These 4 T cell receptor beta chains were all obtained from the same sample, sequenced in a study of control samples from healthy donors and cancer patients. Method: immunoSEQ multiplex PCR; TCRdb's copy keeps in-frame clones and lacks some. The data contain 100,000 to 150,000 clones, less than 90% of them seen just once; the ten biggest clones take up around 1.7%. The sequenced sample was blood. Receptor source: a man aged 18 to 29 in good health.

This chain joins TRBV30 and TRBJ2-7, with TRBD1 matching 9 bases. The CDR3 runs to 15 residues. Germline values: CDR1 GTSNPN, CDR2 SVGIG (reference sequence). Trimming removed 4 bases from V and 5 bases from J; junction bases left unmatched: 12. In nucleotides, the CDR3 is TGTGCCTGGAACGACAGGGGGAGAGGGGGCGACGAGCAGTACTTC. This gives the protein CAWNDRGRGGDEQYF.

This CDR3 is CASSAGEPGSGNTIYF. The CDR3 nucleotides are TGTGCCAGCAGTGCGGGAGAACCGGGCTCTGGAAACACCATATATTTT. The gene calls are TRBV6-2 or TRBV6-3 and TRBJ1-3; no reliable D call. CDR1 MNHEY and CDR2 SVGEGT come from the germline V gene. This CDR3 is 16 amino acids long. Deletions cut 5 bases from V and 0 bases from J, with 14 bases between.

The chain recombines TRBV6-5 with TRBJ2-5, with unresolved D. Germline lookup yields CDR1 MNHEY and CDR2 SVGAGI. V lost 10 bases and J lost 4, with 13 bases in between. This CDR3 comprises 12 residues. The CDR3 coding sequence is TGTGCCACGGCGTCCTCCTCAGAGACCCAGTACTTC. Translated, it gives CATASSSETQYF.

The chain has TRBV21-1 and TRBJ2-7; TRBD2 is the table's D call and was not checked against the DNA. TRBV21-1 counts as a pseudogene. This CDR3 is 15 amino acids long. Here the CDR3 reads CASSKGGRGMDEQYF. The CDR3 DNA reads as TGTGCCAGCAGCAAAGGCGGGAGGGGGATGGACGAGCAGTACTTC.